Here is one T cell receptor (beta chain) with its context. Antigen specificity is unknown. TCR beta cDNA libraries included unique molecular identifiers. One entry per CDR3 protein results from TCRdb running MiXCR on the PCR reads. The sample records roughly 540,000 distinct CDR3 sequences, around 36% being singletons. V was shortened by 8 bases and J by 5 bases, with 16 bases between the two germline ends. The germline CDR1 and CDR2 sequences are SGHDN and FVKESK. The CDR3 consists of 15 residues. This entry comes from a study of post-analysis software for immune sequencing data. Study-wide findings and caveats: Comparison with controls showed significantly lower normalized Chao1 diversity in multiple sclerosis patients. Relative to controls, patients had a few TRBV segments at higher frequency, with TRBV5-6, TRBV5-1 and TRBV20-1 among these.

Sequenced material: blood. This rearrangement joins TRBV14 to TRBJ1-6, with D uncertain. The receptor was isolated from a girl aged 2-17 years with multiple sclerosis. The CDR3: CASSRDLPDNSPLHF. CDR3 nucleotides: TGTGCCAGCTCGAGGGATTTACCGGATAATTCACCCCTCCACTTT.